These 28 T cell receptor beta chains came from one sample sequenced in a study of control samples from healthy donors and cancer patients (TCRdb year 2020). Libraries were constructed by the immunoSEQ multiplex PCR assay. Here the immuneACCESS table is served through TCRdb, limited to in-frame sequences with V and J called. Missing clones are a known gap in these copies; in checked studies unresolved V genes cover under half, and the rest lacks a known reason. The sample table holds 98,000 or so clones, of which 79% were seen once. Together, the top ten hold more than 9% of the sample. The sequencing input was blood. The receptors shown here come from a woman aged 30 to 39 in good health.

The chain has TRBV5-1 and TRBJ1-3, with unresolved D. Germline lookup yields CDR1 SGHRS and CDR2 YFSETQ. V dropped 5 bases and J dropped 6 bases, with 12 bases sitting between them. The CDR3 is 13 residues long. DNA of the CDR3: TGCGCCAGCAGTATACCGGGTGCAAACACCATATATTTT. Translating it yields CASSIPGANTIYF.

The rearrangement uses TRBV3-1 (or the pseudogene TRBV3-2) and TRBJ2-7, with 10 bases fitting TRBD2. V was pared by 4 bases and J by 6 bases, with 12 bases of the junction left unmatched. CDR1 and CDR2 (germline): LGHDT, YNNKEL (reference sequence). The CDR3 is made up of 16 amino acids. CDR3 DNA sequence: TGTGCCAGCAGCCTAAGAGCGGGGGGGCCTTCGGGCGAGCAGTACTTC. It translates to CASSLRAGGPSGEQYF.

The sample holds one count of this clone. Here the CDR3 DNA reads TGTGCCAGCAGTGGGCGGAGGGTATTTAAGAACTATGGCTACACCTTC. Encoded protein: CASSGRRVFKNYGYTF. V usage is TRBV6-1 and J usage is TRBJ1-2; no definite D call. The CDR3 is 16 residues long. The V gene's germline CDR1 is MNHNS and CDR2 SASEGT. Trimming took off 4 bases at V and 2 bases at J, with 17 bases between the two ends.

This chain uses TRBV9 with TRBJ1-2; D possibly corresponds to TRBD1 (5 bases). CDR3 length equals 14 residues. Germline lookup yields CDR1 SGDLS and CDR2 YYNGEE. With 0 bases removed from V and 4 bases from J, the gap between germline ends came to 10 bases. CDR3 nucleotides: TGTGCCAGCAGCGTAGACGGGGCGGGCTATGGCTACACCTTC. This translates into CASSVDGAGYGYTF. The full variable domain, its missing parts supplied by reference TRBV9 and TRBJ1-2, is DSGVTQTPKHLITATGQRVTLRCSPRSGDLSVYWYQQSLDQGLQFLIQYYNGEERAKGNILERFSAQQFPDLHSELNLSSLELGDSALYFCASSVDGAGYGYTFGSGTRLTVV.

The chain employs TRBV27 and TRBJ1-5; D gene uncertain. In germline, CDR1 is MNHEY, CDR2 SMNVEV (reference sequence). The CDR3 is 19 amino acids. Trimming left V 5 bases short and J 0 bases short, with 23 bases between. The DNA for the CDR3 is TGTGCCAGCAGTCCCTCGGTGGGCCCTAATCTATATAGCAATCAGCCCCAGCATTTT. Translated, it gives CASSPSVGPNLYSNQPQHF.

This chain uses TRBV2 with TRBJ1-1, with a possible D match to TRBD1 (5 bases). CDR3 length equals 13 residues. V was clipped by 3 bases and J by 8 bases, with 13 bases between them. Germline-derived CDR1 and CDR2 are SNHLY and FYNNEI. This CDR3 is CASSDGRGYEAFF. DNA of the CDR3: TGTGCCAGCAGTGACGGAAGGGGCTACGAAGCTTTCTTT. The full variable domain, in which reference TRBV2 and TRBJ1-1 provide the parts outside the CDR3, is EPEVTQTPSHQVTQMGQEVILRCVPISNHLYFYWYRQILGQKVEFLVSFYNNEISEKSEIFDDQFSVERPDGSNFTLKIRSTKLEDSAMYFCASSDGRGYEAFFGQGTRLTVV.

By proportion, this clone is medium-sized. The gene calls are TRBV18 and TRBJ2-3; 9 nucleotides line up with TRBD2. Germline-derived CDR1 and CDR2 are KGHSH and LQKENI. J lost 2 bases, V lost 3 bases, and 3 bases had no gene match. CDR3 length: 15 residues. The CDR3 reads CASSPRGGATDTQYF. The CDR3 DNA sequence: TGTGCCAGCTCACCCCGCGGGGGGGCCACAGATACGCAGTATTTT.

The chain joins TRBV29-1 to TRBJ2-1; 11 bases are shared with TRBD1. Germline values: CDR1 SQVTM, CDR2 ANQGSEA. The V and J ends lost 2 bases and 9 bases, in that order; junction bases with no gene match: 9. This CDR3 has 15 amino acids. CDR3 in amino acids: CSVESRDRGIGEQFF. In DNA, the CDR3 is TGCAGCGTTGAATCCCGGGACAGGGGGATCGGTGAGCAGTTCTTC.

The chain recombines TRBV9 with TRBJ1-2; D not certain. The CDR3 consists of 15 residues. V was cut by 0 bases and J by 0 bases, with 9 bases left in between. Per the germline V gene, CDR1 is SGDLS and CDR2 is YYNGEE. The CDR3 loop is CASSVEAATNYGYTF. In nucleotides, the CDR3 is TGTGCCAGCAGCGTAGAGGCAGCTACTAACTATGGCTACACCTTC.

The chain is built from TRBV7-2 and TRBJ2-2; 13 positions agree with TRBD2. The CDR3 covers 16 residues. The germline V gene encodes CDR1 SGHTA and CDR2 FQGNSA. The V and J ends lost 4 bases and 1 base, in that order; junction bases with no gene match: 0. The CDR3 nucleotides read TGTGCCAGCAGCTGGACTAGCGGGGGGAACACCGGGGAGCTGTTTTTT. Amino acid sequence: CASSWTSGGNTGELFF.

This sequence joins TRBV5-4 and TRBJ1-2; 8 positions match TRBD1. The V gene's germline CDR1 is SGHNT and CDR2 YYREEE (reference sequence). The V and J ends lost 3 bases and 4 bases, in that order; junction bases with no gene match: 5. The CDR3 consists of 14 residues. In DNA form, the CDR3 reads TGTGCCAGCAGCTCAGACAGGGGCTCCTATGGCTACACCTTC. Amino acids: CASSSDRGSYGYTF.

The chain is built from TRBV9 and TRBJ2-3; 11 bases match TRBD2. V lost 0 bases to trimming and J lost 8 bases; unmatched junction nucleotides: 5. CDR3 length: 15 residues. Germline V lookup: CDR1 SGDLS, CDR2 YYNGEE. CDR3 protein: CASSVDLAGGATQYF. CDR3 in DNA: TGTGCCAGCAGCGTAGATCTAGCGGGGGGTGCTACGCAGTATTTT.

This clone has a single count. As DNA, the CDR3 is TGTGCCAGGAAAGACAGGGGGTGGAATACGCAGTATTTT. Protein sequence: CARKDRGWNTQYF. J is TRBJ2-3 and V is TRBV7-6, with 9 nucleotides matching TRBD1. CDR1 is SGHVS and CDR2 is FNYEAQ in the germline V gene. This CDR3 has 13 amino acids. With 9 bases clipped from V and 7 bases from J, the junction kept 8 bases outside the gene matches.

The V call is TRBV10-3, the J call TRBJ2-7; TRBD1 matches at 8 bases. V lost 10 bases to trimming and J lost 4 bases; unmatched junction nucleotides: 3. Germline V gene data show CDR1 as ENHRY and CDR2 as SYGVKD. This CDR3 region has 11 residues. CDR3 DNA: TGTGCCAAGGGACAGGTTTACGAGCAGTACTTC. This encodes CAKGQVYEQYF.

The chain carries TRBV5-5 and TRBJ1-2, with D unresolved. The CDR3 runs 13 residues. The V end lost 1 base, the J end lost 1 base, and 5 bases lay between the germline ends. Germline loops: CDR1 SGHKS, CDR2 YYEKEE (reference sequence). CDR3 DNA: TGTGCCAGCAGCTTGATGGTTAACTATGGCTACACCTTC. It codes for CASSLMVNYGYTF. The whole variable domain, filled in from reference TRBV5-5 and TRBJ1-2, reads DAGVTQSPTHLIKTRGQQVTLRCSPISGHKSVSWYQQVLGQGPQFIFQYYEKEERGRGNFPDRFSARQFPNYSSELNVNALLLGDSALYLCASSLMVNYGYTFGSGTRLTVV.

The DNA for the CDR3 is TGTGCCAGCAGTGAAGCGGACGGGAGCTCCTACAATGAGCAGTTCTTC. Protein: CASSEADGSSYNEQFF. V gene TRBV6-1 combines with J gene TRBJ2-1; D may be TRBD2 (6 bases). CDR1 is MNHNS, CDR2 SASEGT, per germline. Trimming shortened V by 0 bases and J by 0 bases, and 9 bases separated the two germline ends. There are 16 residues in the CDR3.

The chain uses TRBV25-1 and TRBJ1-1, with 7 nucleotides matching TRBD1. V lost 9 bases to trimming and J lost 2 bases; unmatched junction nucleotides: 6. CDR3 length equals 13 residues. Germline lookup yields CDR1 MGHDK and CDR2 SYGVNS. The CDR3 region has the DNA TGTGCCAGTACAGGGGAAGGTAACACTGAAGCTTTCTTT. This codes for CASTGEGNTEAFF.

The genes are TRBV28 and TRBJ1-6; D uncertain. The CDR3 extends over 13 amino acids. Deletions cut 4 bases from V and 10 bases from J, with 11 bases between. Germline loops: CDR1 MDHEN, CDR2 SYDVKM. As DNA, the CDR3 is TGTGCCAGCAGTTCTCGGGTAGGGTCACCCCTCCACTTT. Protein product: CASSSRVGSPLHF.

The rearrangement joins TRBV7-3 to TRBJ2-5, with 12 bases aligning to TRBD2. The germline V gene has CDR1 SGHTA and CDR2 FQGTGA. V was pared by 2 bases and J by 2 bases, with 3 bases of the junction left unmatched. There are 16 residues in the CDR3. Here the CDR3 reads CASSLLAGGLQETQYF. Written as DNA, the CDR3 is TGTGCCAGCAGCTTACTAGCGGGGGGGTTACAAGAGACCCAGTACTTC.

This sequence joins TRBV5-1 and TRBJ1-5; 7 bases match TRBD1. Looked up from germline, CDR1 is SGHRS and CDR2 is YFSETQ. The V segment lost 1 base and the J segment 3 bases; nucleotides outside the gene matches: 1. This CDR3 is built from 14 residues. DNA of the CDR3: TGCGCCAGCAGCTTGACAGGGGTCAATCAGCCCCAGCATTTT. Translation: CASSLTGVNQPQHF.

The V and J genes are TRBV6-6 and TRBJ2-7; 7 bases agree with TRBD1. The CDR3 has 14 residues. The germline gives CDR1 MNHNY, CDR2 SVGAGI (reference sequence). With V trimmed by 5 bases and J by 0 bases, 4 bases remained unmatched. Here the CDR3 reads CASSRGQASYEQYF. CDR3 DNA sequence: TGTGCCAGCAGTAGAGGACAGGCCTCCTACGAGCAGTACTTC.

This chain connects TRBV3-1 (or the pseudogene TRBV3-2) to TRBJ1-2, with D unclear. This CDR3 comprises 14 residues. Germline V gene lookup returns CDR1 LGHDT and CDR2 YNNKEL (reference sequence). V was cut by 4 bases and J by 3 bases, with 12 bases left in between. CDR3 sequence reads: CASSPPEAYYGYTF. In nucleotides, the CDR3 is TGTGCCAGCAGCCCCCCAGAGGCCTACTATGGCTACACCTTC.

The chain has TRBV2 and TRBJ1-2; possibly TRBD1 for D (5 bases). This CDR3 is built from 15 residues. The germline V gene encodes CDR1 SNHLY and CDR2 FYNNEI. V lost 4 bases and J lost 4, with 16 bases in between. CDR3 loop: CASSAAGILGYGYTF. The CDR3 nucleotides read TGTGCCAGCAGTGCTGCAGGGATTTTGGGCTATGGCTACACCTTC.

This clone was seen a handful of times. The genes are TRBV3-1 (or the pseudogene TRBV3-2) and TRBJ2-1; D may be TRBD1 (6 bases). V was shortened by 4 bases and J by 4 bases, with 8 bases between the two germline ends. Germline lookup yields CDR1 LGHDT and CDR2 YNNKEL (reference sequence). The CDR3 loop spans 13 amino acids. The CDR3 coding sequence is TGTGCCAGCAGCCTACAGGGATACAATGAGCAGTTCTTC. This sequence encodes CASSLQGYNEQFF.

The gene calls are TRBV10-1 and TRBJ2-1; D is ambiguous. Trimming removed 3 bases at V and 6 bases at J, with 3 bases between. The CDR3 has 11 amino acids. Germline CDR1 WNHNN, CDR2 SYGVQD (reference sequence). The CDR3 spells CASSDSNEQFF. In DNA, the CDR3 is TGCGCCAGCAGTGATTCCAATGAGCAGTTCTTC.

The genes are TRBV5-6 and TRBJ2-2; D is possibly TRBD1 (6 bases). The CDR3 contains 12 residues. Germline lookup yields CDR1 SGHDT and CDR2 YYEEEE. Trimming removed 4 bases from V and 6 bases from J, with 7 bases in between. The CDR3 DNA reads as TGTGCCAGCAGCGCAGGGGCCGGGGAGCTGTTTTTT. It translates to CASSAGAGELFF.

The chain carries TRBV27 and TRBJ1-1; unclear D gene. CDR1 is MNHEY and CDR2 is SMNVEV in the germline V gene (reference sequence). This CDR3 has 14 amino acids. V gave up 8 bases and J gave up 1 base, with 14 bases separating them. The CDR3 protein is CASYKVGRNTEAFF. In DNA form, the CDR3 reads TGTGCCAGCTATAAGGTGGGGAGGAACACTGAAGCTTTCTTT.

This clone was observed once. The CDR3 loop reads CASTRSGGGETQYF. CDR3 nucleotide sequence: TGTGCCAGCACCCGTAGCGGGGGGGGAGAGACCCAGTACTTC. V usage is TRBV9 and J usage is TRBJ2-5, with TRBD2 identical over 11 bases. CDR1 and CDR2 (germline): SGDLS, YYNGEE. Trimming removed 6 bases from V and 4 bases from J; junction bases left unmatched: 5. The CDR3 has 14 amino acids.